This T cell receptor beta chain originates from a study of Ad26.COV2.S vaccination and SARS-CoV-2 variants. Study results and caveats: Post-vaccination spike-specific CD8+ and CD4+ T cell responses reportedly had substantial breadth. Researchers reported similar non-spike TCR breadth in vaccine and placebo recipients.

This sample's treatment: 15 to 20 received Ad26.COV2.S at low or high dose, single or two shots; several received placebo; per-sample allocation not given. Collection of samples fell on day 63 after the first vaccine or placebo injection. Some clones are missing from TCRdb's copy, which holds only in-frame ones; the method was immunoSEQ multiplex PCR. The repertoire holds 350,000 to 500,000 clones, with approximately 90% as singletons. In regard to this clone: Its antigen is not known.

This CDR3 contains 14 residues. From germline, CDR1 is LNHDA and CDR2 SQIVND (reference sequence). Trimming at V came to 4 bases and at J to 11 bases, leaving 4 bases not matched to a gene. V gene TRBV19 combines with J gene TRBJ2-1, with 14 positions matching TRBD2. This receptor was obtained from a person between 18 and 59 years old who received the Ad26.COV2.S COVID-19 vaccine or a placebo. The sample here was peripheral blood, taken in a trial of Ad26.COV2.S vaccine versus placebo. In DNA, the CDR3 is TGTGCCAGTAGTACCGGACTAGCGGGGGGACAGCAGTTCTTC. It specifies CASSTGLAGGQQFF.